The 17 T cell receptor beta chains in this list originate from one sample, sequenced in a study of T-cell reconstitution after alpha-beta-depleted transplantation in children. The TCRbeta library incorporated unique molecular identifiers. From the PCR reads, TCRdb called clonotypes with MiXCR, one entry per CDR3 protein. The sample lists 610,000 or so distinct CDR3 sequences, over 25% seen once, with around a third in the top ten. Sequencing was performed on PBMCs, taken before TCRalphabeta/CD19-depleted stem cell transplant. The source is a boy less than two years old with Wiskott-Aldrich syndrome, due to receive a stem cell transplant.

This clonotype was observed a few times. For the CDR3, the DNA is TGTGCCAGCAGCTTAGGCACCGACTCTGGAAACACCATATATTTT. It is translated as CASSLGTDSGNTIYF. V and J are TRBV7-9 and TRBJ1-3; no clear D. The V end was cut by 1 base, the J end by 0 bases, with 7 bases between. The CDR3 is made up of 15 amino acids. Germline lookup yields CDR1 SEHNR and CDR2 FQNEAQ (reference sequence).

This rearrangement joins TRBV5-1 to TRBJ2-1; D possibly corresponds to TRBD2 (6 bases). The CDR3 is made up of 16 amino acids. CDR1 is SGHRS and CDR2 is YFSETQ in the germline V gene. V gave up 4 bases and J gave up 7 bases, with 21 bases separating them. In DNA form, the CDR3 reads TGCGCCAGCAGCGGAACTGGACTACAGGCTGCTAATGAGCAGTTCTTC. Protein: CASSGTGLQAANEQFF.

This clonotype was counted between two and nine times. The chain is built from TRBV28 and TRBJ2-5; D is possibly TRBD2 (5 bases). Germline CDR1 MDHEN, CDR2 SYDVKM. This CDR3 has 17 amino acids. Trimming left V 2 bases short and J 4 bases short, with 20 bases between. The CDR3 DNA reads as TGTGCCAGCAGTTTAGGAGGCGGCGCAATTGCGGGAGAGACCCAGTACTTC. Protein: CASSLGGGAIAGETQYF.

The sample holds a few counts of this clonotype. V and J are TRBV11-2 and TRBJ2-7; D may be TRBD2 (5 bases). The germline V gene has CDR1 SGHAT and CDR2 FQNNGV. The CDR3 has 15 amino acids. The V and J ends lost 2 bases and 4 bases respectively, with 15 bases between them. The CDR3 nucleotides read TGTGCCAGCAGCTTAAGTCTCCCACGGGAATACGAGCAGTACTTC. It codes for CASSLSLPREYEQYF.

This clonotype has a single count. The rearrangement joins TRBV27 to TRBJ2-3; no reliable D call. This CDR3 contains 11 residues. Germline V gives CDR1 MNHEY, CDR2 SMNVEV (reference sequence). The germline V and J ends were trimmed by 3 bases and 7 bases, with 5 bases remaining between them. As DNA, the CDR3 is TGTGCCAGCAGTTTGCCAAATACGCAGTATTTT. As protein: CASSLPNTQYF.

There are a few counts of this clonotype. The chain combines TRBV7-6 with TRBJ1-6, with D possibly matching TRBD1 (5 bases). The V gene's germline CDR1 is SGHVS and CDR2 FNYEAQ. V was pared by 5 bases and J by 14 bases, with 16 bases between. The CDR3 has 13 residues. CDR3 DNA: TGTGCCAGCAGCACCGGGACGGAAAAAGCCCTCCACTTT. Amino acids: CASSTGTEKALHF.

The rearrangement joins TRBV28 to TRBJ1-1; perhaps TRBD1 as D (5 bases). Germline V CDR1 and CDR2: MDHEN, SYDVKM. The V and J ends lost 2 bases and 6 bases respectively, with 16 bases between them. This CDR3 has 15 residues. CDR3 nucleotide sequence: TGTGCCAGCAGTTTACCCACCCGGGGACGCGCTGAAGCTTTCTTT. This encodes CASSLPTRGRAEAFF.

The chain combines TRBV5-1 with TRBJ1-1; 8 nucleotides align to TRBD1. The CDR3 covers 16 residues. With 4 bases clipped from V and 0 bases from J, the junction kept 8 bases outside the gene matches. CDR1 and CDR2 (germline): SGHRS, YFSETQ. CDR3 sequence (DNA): TGCGCCAGCAGCCGGGGACAGGTACTCGTGAACACTGAAGCTTTCTTT. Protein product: CASSRGQVLVNTEAFF. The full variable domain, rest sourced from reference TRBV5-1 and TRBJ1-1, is KAGVTQTPRYLIKTRGQQVTLSCSPISGHRSVSWYQQTPGQGLQFLFEYFSETQRNKGNFPGRFSGRQFSNSRSEMNVSTLELGDSALYLCASSRGQVLVNTEAFFGQGTRLTVV.

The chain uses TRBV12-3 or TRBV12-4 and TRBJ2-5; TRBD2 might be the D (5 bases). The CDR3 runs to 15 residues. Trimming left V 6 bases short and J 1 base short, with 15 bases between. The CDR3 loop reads CASRTLRGFQETQYF. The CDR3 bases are TGTGCCAGCAGGACCCTTCGAGGGTTCCAAGAGACCCAGTACTTC.

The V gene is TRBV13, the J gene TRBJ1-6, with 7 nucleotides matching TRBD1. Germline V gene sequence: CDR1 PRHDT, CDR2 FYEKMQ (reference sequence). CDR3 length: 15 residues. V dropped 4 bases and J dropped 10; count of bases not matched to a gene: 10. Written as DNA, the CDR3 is TGTGCCAGCAGCTCCCAGACAGGGTCGAGGTCACCCCTCCACTTT. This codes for CASSSQTGSRSPLHF.

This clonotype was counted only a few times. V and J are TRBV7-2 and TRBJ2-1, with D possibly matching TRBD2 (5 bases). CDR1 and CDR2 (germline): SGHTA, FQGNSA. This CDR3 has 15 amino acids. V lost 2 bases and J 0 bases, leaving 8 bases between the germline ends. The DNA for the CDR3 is TGTGCCAGCAGCTTAAGCGGAGACTCCTACAATGAGCAGTTCTTC. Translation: CASSLSGDSYNEQFF.

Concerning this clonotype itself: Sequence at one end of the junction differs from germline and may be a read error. The CDR3 sequence: CASRENNGELFF. CDR3 nucleotides: TGCGCCAGCAGGGAGAACAACGGGGAGCTGTTTTTT. This rearrangement joins TRBV10-2 to TRBJ2-2; no clear D. CDR3 size: 12 residues. Germline CDR1 and CDR2: WSHSY and SAAADI.

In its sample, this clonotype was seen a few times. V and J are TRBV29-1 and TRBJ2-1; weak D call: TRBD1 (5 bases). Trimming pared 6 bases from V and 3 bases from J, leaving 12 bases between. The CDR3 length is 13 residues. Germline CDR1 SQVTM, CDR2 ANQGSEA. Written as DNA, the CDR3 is TGCAGCGTCGAATTACAGGTCTACAATGAGCAGTTCTTC. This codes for CSVELQVYNEQFF.

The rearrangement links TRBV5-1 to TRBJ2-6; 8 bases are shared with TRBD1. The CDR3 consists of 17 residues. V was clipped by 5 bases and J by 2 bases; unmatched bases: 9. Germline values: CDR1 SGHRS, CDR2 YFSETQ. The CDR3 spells CASREGQGITGANVLTF. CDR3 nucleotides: TGCGCCAGCAGGGAAGGACAGGGAATAACTGGGGCCAACGTCCTGACTTTC.

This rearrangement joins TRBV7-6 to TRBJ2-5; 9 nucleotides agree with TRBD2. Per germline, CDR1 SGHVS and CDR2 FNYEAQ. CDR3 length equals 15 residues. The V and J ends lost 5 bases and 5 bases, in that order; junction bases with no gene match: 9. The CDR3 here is CASSPPGLAYETQYF. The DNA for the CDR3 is TGTGCCAGCAGCCCGCCGGGACTAGCTTATGAGACCCAGTACTTC.

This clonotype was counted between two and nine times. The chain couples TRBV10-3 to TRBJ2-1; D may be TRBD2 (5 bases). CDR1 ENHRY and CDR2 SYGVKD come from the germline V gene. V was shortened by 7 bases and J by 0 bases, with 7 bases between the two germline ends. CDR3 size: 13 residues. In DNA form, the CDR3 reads TGTGCCATCAAAACTAGCTCCTACAATGAGCAGTTCTTC. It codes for CAIKTSSYNEQFF.

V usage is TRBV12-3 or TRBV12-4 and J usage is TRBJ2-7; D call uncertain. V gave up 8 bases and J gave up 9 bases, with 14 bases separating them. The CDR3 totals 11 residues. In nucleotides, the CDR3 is TGTGCCAGCTGGTGGCAGAATGGGCAGTACTTC. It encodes CASWWQNGQYF.